These T cell receptor beta chains were read from a single sample in a study of CD8+CD57+ T cells in acquired aplastic anemia. TCRdb redid the calling of the reads with MiXCR, one entry per CDR3 protein. This sample has 200,000 or so distinct CDR3 sequences, with over 60% found just once. What was sequenced was sorted CD4+, CD8+, or CD8+CD57+ T cells (not recorded which) from PBMCs. Source of these receptors: a human donor with severe aplastic anemia or a healthy control (not recorded which). Each CDR3 is given with its conserved first and last residue. Each record gives: V gene, clone size, J gene, D gene, CDR3 DNA, CDR3 protein. The D gene is left open where the match is weak. Clone size is not always given. Where it is, it says once, few, many or a class for expanded clones.

v_gene: TRBV7-2
abundance: .
j_gene: TRBJ2-7
d_gene: .
CDR3nt: TGTGCCCGCAGCTTAGCACACAGGGCCCACGAGCAGTACTTC
CDR3aa: CARSLAHRAHEQYF

v_gene: TRBV19
abundance: .
j_gene: TRBJ2-1
d_gene: .
CDR3nt: TGTGCCAGTAGGGGTGGCGGAAACAATGAGCAGTTCTTC
CDR3aa: CASRGGGNNEQFF

v_gene: TRBV19
abundance: .
j_gene: TRBJ1-1
d_gene: .
CDR3nt: TGTGCCAGTAGTATAGTAAGCGCCGGCCCGAGGACTGAAGCTTTCTTT
CDR3aa: CASSIVSAGPRTEAFF

v_gene: TRBV29-1
abundance: few
j_gene: TRBJ2-7
d_gene: .
CDR3nt: TGCAGCGTTGTCTGGGGTCACGAGCAGTACTTC
CDR3aa: CSVVWGHEQYF

v_gene: TRBV20-1
abundance: many
j_gene: TRBJ1-2
d_gene: .
CDR3nt: TGCAGTGCCCCATTGTGGTCAGGGGATCTTGGCTACACCTTC
CDR3aa: CSAPLWSGDLGYTF

v_gene: TRBV5-1
abundance: .
j_gene: TRBJ2-3
d_gene: .
CDR3nt: TGCGCCAGCAGCTTGGACGGTGCCATCACAGATACGCAGTATTTT
CDR3aa: CASSLDGAITDTQYF

v_gene: TRBV7-9
abundance: .
j_gene: TRBJ1-2
d_gene: .
CDR3nt: TGTGCCAGCAGGCTGGACAGTACCTTCTATGGCTACACCTTC
CDR3aa: CASRLDSTFYGYTF

v_gene: TRBV2
abundance: .
j_gene: TRBJ2-7
d_gene: TRBD1
CDR3nt: TGTGCCAGCAGTGAGTTTGGATGGACAGGGGAGGACGAGCAGTACTTC
CDR3aa: CASSEFGWTGEDEQYF

v_gene: TRBV5-6
abundance: many
j_gene: TRBJ2-5
d_gene: .
CDR3nt: TGTGCCAGCAGCGGATCGTGGGGGCAAGAGACCCAGTACTTC
CDR3aa: CASSGSWGQETQYF

v_gene: TRBV20-1
abundance: .
j_gene: TRBJ2-5
d_gene: .
CDR3nt: TGCAGTGCTAGTACCCCTCGTGGGGGTGTGATAGAGACCCAGTACTTC
CDR3aa: CSASTPRGGVIETQYF

v_gene: TRBV19
abundance: many
j_gene: TRBJ2-7
d_gene: .
CDR3nt: TGTGCCAGTAACCCAGGAGGCGTTTCCTACGAGCAGTACTTC
CDR3aa: CASNPGGVSYEQYF

v_gene: TRBV7-2
abundance: .
j_gene: TRBJ1-3
d_gene: .
CDR3nt: TGTGCCAGCAGCTTGGGTAGAGGAAACACCATATATTTT
CDR3aa: CASSLGRGNTIYF

v_gene: TRBV12-5
abundance: .
j_gene: TRBJ1-2
d_gene: TRBD1
CDR3nt: TGTGCCAGCAGTTCAAGGAAAAGGGGGCCTGCGGGCTACACCTTC
CDR3aa: CASSSRKRGPAGYTF

v_gene: TRBV10-3
abundance: .
j_gene: TRBJ1-2
d_gene: TRBD1
CDR3nt: TGTGCCATCAGGCACAAGGAAGGACAGGGGCCTTATGGCTACACCTTC
CDR3aa: CAIRHKEGQGPYGYTF

v_gene: TRBV20-1
abundance: .
j_gene: TRBJ2-7
d_gene: .
CDR3nt: TGCAGTGCTAGGGGGGCGAGCTCCTACGAGCAGTACTTC
CDR3aa: CSARGASSYEQYF

v_gene: TRBV6-5
abundance: .
j_gene: TRBJ2-3
d_gene: .
CDR3nt: TGTGCCAGCAGTCTCCTGACAGCTACTAGCACAGATACGCAGTATTTT
CDR3aa: CASSLLTATSTDTQYF

v_gene: TRBV24-1
abundance: .
j_gene: TRBJ2-3
d_gene: TRBD2
CDR3nt: TGTGCCACCAGTGATTTGCTAGCGGAGAGCACAGATACGCAGTATTTT
CDR3aa: CATSDLLAESTDTQYF

v_gene: TRBV7-2
abundance: many
j_gene: TRBJ1-6
d_gene: .
CDR3nt: TGTGCCAGCAGCCCATCCCCCCCGGACTCACCCCTCCACTTT
CDR3aa: CASSPSPPDSPLHF

v_gene: TRBV20-1
abundance: .
j_gene: TRBJ2-1
d_gene: TRBD2
CDR3nt: TGCAGTGCTAGAGAGCTAGCGGGGGGGAATGAGCAGTTCTTC
CDR3aa: CSARELAGGNEQFF

v_gene: TRBV20-1
abundance: .
j_gene: TRBJ2-7
d_gene: TRBD2
CDR3nt: TGCAGTGCCATAGATACGGGAGGGCCGTCGGAGGAGCAGTACTTC
CDR3aa: CSAIDTGGPSEEQYF

v_gene: TRBV7-8
abundance: .
j_gene: TRBJ1-1
d_gene: .
CDR3nt: TGTGCCAGCAGCTTAGCGCCAAACCCGAACACTGAAGCTTTCTTT
CDR3aa: CASSLAPNPNTEAFF

v_gene: TRBV2
abundance: few
j_gene: TRBJ2-7
d_gene: .
CDR3nt: TGTGCCAGCACGAGAGAGGGCGGGCCCTCCTACGAGCAGTACTTC
CDR3aa: CASTREGGPSYEQYF

v_gene: TRBV7-2
abundance: .
j_gene: TRBJ1-3
d_gene: .
CDR3nt: TGTGCCAGCAGCTTAGCCCCGAGACAGGGAAACACCATATATTTT
CDR3aa: CASSLAPRQGNTIYF

v_gene: TRBV10-1
abundance: .
j_gene: TRBJ1-2
d_gene: TRBD1
CDR3nt: TGCGCCCGACGAACGGGACAGACCAACTATGGCTACACCTTC
CDR3aa: CARRTGQTNYGYTF

v_gene: TRBV4-3
abundance: .
j_gene: TRBJ1-2
d_gene: .
CDR3nt: TGCGCCAGCAGCCAAGACCGCCAGGTCTCTGGCTACACCTTC
CDR3aa: CASSQDRQVSGYTF

v_gene: TRBV11-2
abundance: .
j_gene: TRBJ2-7
d_gene: .
CDR3nt: TGTGCCAGCAGCTTAGGGCACGAGCAGTGCTTC
CDR3aa: CASSLGHEQCF

v_gene: TRBV7-9
abundance: .
j_gene: TRBJ2-7
d_gene: TRBD1
CDR3nt: TGTTCCAGCAGCTTATGGGGACAGGGCTCCTACGAGCAGTACTTC
CDR3aa: CSSSLWGQGSYEQYF

v_gene: TRBV9
abundance: .
j_gene: TRBJ2-1
d_gene: .
CDR3nt: TGTGCCAGCAGCAGCTTAGCAGGGAGCTCCTACAATGAGCAGTTCTTC
CDR3aa: CASSSLAGSSYNEQFF

v_gene: TRBV5-8
abundance: many
j_gene: TRBJ2-1
d_gene: TRBD2
CDR3nt: TGTGCCAGCAGTGGACTAGCGGGGCCAAGCTCCTACAATGAGCAGTTCTTC
CDR3aa: CASSGLAGPSSYNEQFF

v_gene: TRBV7-3
abundance: .
j_gene: TRBJ1-5
d_gene: .
CDR3nt: TGTGCCAGCAGCTCACAGGGCGGGCAGCCCCAGCATTTT
CDR3aa: CASSSQGGQPQHF

v_gene: TRBV7-3
abundance: .
j_gene: TRBJ1-4
d_gene: .
CDR3nt: TGTGCCAGCAGCTTAAATGTTGCAACTAATGAAAAACTGTTTTTT
CDR3aa: CASSLNVATNEKLFF

v_gene: TRBV20-1
abundance: .
j_gene: TRBJ2-3
d_gene: .
CDR3nt: TGCAGTTCCCCCCCCCCCGGGGTAGATACGCAGTATTTT
CDR3aa: CSSPPPGVDTQYF